The 21 T cell receptor beta chains reported below all come from one sample, sequenced in a study of T cell responses to AZD1222 COVID-19 vaccine. TCRdb's table, derived via immunoSEQ multiplex PCR, lists solely in-frame clones and lacks some. The repertoire holds under 170,000 clones, 92% seen once, with approximately 3.6% in the top ten. This specimen consisted of peripheral blood, obtained 28 days after the second AZD1222 dose. The source of these receptors is an adult who received the AZD1222 COVID-19 vaccine.

V and J are TRBV6-5 and TRBJ2-7; D may correspond to TRBD1 or TRBD2 (5 bases each). This CDR3 comprises 15 residues. V was pared by 5 bases and J by 1 base, with 15 bases between. Germline CDR1 and CDR2: MNHEY and SVGAGI. The CDR3 protein is CASSITGLYSYEQYF. DNA for the CDR3: TGTGCCAGCAGTATAACAGGACTCTATTCCTACGAGCAGTACTTC.

The gene calls are TRBV7-9 and TRBJ1-2; no clear D. The CDR3 spans 14 residues. Germline loops: CDR1 SEHNR, CDR2 FQNEAQ (reference sequence). V dropped 1 base and J dropped 8 bases, with 14 bases sitting between them. Here the CDR3 reads CASSLGVGNGGYTF. CDR3 in DNA: TGTGCCAGCAGCTTAGGGGTGGGGAATGGGGGCTACACCTTC.

The gene calls are TRBV7-7 and TRBJ1-5; no definite D call. The CDR3 extends over 14 amino acids. Germline CDR1 reads SSHAT; CDR2 reads FNYEAQ (reference sequence). V lost 3 bases and J 7 bases, leaving 13 bases between the germline ends. In nucleotides, the CDR3 is TGTGCCAGCAGCTTCCGTGAGAAAAAACAGCCCCAGCATTTT. Protein product: CASSFREKKQPQHF.

The rearrangement links TRBV7-9 to TRBJ1-1; a weak D match, TRBD1 (5 bases). This CDR3 spans 14 amino acids. Germline CDR1 reads SEHNR; CDR2 reads FQNEAQ (reference sequence). V was trimmed by 0 bases and J by 10 bases, leaving 15 bases between them. The CDR3 reads CASSLASRDAGAFF. DNA of the CDR3: TGTGCCAGCAGCTTAGCTAGCAGGGACGCGGGAGCTTTCTTT.

This sequence joins TRBV24-1 and TRBJ1-5; weak D call: TRBD1 (5 bases). V was cut by 1 base and J by 3 bases, with 15 bases left in between. The CDR3 runs to 17 residues. CDR1 KGHDR and CDR2 SFDVKD come from the germline V gene. The DNA for the CDR3 is TGTGCCACCAGTGATTTAGGCAGGGCGCCGCTCAATCAGCCCCAGCATTTT. It encodes CATSDLGRAPLNQPQHF.

This chain connects TRBV7-8 to TRBJ2-6; D might be TRBD2 (7 bases). V dropped 6 bases and J dropped 0 bases, with 21 bases sitting between them. Germline loops: CDR1 SGHVS, CDR2 FQNEAQ. The CDR3 contains 19 residues. This chain's CDR3 is CASSLSRGGSSSGANVLTF. DNA for the CDR3: TGTGCCAGCAGTTTGTCGAGGGGGGGGTCTTCCTCTGGGGCCAACGTCCTGACTTTC.

This sequence joins TRBV5-1 and TRBJ1-6; D is uncertain. There are 15 residues in the CDR3. With 0 bases removed from V and 7 bases from J, the gap between germline ends came to 11 bases. The V gene's germline CDR1 is SGHRS and CDR2 YFSETQ. For the CDR3, the DNA is TGCGCCAGCAGCTTGGACGACATCCGGAATTCACCCCTCCACTTT. This sequence encodes CASSLDDIRNSPLHF.

The genes are TRBV7-2 and TRBJ2-4, with TRBD2 matching 10 bases. After removal of 5 bases from V and 6 bases from J, the junction contained 4 bases not matched to a gene. The CDR3 spans 14 residues. Germline CDR1 reads SGHTA; CDR2 reads FQGNSA. The CDR3 DNA follows: TGTGCCAGCAGCGTCGCTAGCGGGAGAAACATTCAGTACTTC. It specifies CASSVASGRNIQYF.

J is TRBJ1-1 and V is TRBV6-5; D is perhaps TRBD1 (5 bases). The ends were cut back, 8 bases at V and 3 bases at J, with 19 bases in the middle. The CDR3 contains 15 residues. Germline V CDR1 and CDR2: MNHEY, SVGAGI. For the CDR3, the DNA is TGTGCCAGCGGAAAACTAACGCAGGGCGACACTGAAGCTTTCTTT. Its translation is CASGKLTQGDTEAFF.

V is TRBV7-9 and J is TRBJ1-1; D unresolved. Trimming shortened V by 2 bases and J by 4 bases, and 20 bases separated the two germline ends. The CDR3 has 17 amino acids. From germline, CDR1 is SEHNR and CDR2 FQNEAQ (reference sequence). The CDR3 DNA reads as TGTGCCAGCAGCTTATTCTTCAACCGTGAGGTTGTCACTGAAGCTTTCTTT. It yields the protein CASSLFFNREVVTEAFF.

The chain is built from TRBV6-2 or TRBV6-3 and TRBJ2-1; D not certain. The CDR3 has 11 residues. Trimming took off 2 bases at V and 10 bases at J, with 6 bases between the two ends. The germline gives CDR1 MNHEY, CDR2 SVGEGT. CDR3 sequence reads: CASSYGWEQFF. The CDR3 DNA is TGTGCCAGCAGTTACGGCTGGGAGCAGTTCTTC.

This clone was picked up one time. V is TRBV27 and J is TRBJ2-7, with a possible D match to TRBD1 (6 bases). The germline V and J ends were trimmed by 2 bases and 5 bases, with 13 bases remaining between them. Germline V gene lookup returns CDR1 MNHEY and CDR2 SMNVEV (reference sequence). There are 14 residues in the CDR3. This chain's CDR3 is CASSLAQGAHEQYF. CDR3 bases: TGTGCCAGCAGTTTAGCACAGGGAGCCCACGAGCAGTACTTC.

This clone has a single count. The DNA of the CDR3 is TGTGCCAGCAGCTTAGGCAGGGGGGGCATGAACACTGAAGCTTTCTTT. This sequence encodes CASSLGRGGMNTEAFF. The genes are TRBV7-2 and TRBJ1-1; 7 bases align to TRBD1. This CDR3 has 16 residues. V shed 1 base and J 0 bases; nucleotides not matched to a gene: 5. Germline V gene data show CDR1 as SGHTA and CDR2 as FQGNSA.

The rearrangement joins TRBV19 to TRBJ2-3; possible D gene TRBD1, 6 bases. V shed 6 bases and J shed 5 bases, with 15 bases lying between them. CDR3 length equals 14 residues. The V gene's germline CDR1 is LNHDA and CDR2 SQIVND (reference sequence). CDR3 sequence (DNA): TGTGCCAGTAGCCCCCAGGACAGCGAAGATACGCAGTATTTT. It codes for CASSPQDSEDTQYF. Filled out from reference TRBV19 and TRBJ2-3, the complete variable domain reads DGGITQSPKYLFRKEGQNVTLSCEQNLNHDAMYWYRQDPGQGLRLIYYSQIVNDFQKGDIAEGYSVSREKKESFPLTVTSAQKNPTAFYLCASSPQDSEDTQYFGPGTRLTVL.

CDR3 amino acids: CASSGMDRGTGELFF. The DNA of the CDR3 is TGTGCCAGCAGTGGAATGGACAGGGGGACCGGGGAGCTGTTTTTT. This sequence joins TRBV6-2 or TRBV6-3 and TRBJ2-2; 10 bases are a match to TRBD1. Germline loops: CDR1 MNHEY, CDR2 SVGEGT. V lost 5 bases and J lost 5; bases outside the gene matches: 5. The CDR3 sequence is 15 residues long.

This chain links TRBV6-4 with TRBJ2-2, with D perhaps matching TRBD1 (6 bases). This CDR3 comprises 14 residues. Germline CDR1 is MRHNA and CDR2 is SNTAGT. Deletions cut 6 bases from V and 2 bases from J, with 10 bases between. CDR3 DNA sequence: TGTGCCAGCAGGCCGACAGGAAACACCGGGGAGCTGTTTTTT. Its translation: CASRPTGNTGELFF.

The gene calls are TRBV18 and TRBJ2-7; 8 nucleotides match TRBD1. Germline values: CDR1 KGHSH, CDR2 LQKENI. V lost 5 bases and J lost 6; bases outside the gene matches: 9. The CDR3 runs 14 residues. CDR3 DNA sequence: TGTGCCAGCTCAGTAGGGACAGGAGAGCGCGAGCAGTACTTC. It specifies CASSVGTGEREQYF.

The chain uses TRBV7-9 and TRBJ2-5, with D hard to call. The germline gives CDR1 SEHNR, CDR2 FQNEAQ (reference sequence). There are 11 residues in the CDR3. Between the trimmed V and J ends, which lost 7 bases and 3 bases, there was a span of 6 bases. The CDR3 DNA follows: TGTGCCAGCACCCAGGAAGAGACCCAGTACTTC. Its protein product is CASTQEETQYF.

This chain joins TRBV5-1 and TRBJ2-5; a possible D gene is TRBD1 (5 bases). CDR1 SGHRS and CDR2 YFSETQ come from the germline V gene. The CDR3 extends over 13 amino acids. Deletions cut 5 bases from V and 2 bases from J, with 10 bases between. DNA of the CDR3: TGCGCCAGCAGGACAGCGCCTCAAGAGACCCAGTACTTC. Its translation: CASRTAPQETQYF.

This clone was counted many times. J is TRBJ1-2 and V is TRBV7-9, with D unclear. V lost 1 base and J 2 bases, leaving 8 bases between the germline ends. CDR1 is SEHNR, CDR2 FQNEAQ, per germline (reference sequence). The length of the CDR3 is 14 residues. DNA for the CDR3: TGTGCCAGCAGCTTAGGATCCGGGAACTATGGCTACACCTTC. Encoded protein: CASSLGSGNYGYTF.

The rearrangement joins TRBV12-5 to TRBJ2-7; D is possibly TRBD1 (5 bases). This CDR3 is built from 13 residues. Trimming removed 5 bases from V and 2 bases from J, with 10 bases in between. Germline V gene sequence: CDR1 LGHNT, CDR2 FRNRAP. The CDR3 spells CASGHGQAYEQYF. In DNA, the CDR3 is TGTGCTAGTGGTCACGGACAAGCCTACGAGCAGTACTTC.